This is a list of T cell receptor beta chains from one sample in a study of cytomegalovirus exposure and HLA in healthy donors. Sequencing was performed with immunoSEQ multiplex PCR; in TCRdb, only in-frame clones are kept and a portion is missing. The data contain under 150,000 clones, approximately 80% of them singletons. What was sequenced was PBMCs. The receptors come from a man between 18 and 35 years old in good health and CMV-seronegative. The CDR3 runs from the conserved cysteine through the conserved F or W. A D gene is named only where the DNA matches it firmly. Expanded clones are given a class, and other clones once, few, many or no size at all.

j_call,v_call,d_call,clone_size,cdr3_nt,cdr3_aa
TRBJ2-3,TRBV4-2,TRBD2,few,TGTGCCAGCAGCTCCGAGCGGGGGGGGTCCACAGATACGCAGTATTTT,CASSSERGGSTDTQYF
TRBJ1-6,TRBV30,TRBD1,NA,TGTGCCTGGCGCGACAGGGTTTCCCTCTATAATTCACCCCTCCACTTT,CAWRDRVSLYNSPLHF
TRBJ1-6,TRBV11-2,NA,NA,TGTGCCAGCAGCTTAATCAGGCACTATAATTCACCCCTCCACTTT,CASSLIRHYNSPLHF
TRBJ2-4,TRBV11-2,TRBD1,NA,TGTGCCAGCAGCTCGGGACAGATAAACATTCAGTACTTC,CASSSGQINIQYF
TRBJ1-5,TRBV7-2,NA,NA,TGTGCCAGCAGCTTAGCGCTGAGCAGGTCCAATCAGCCCCAGCATTTT,CASSLALSRSNQPQHF
TRBJ1-1,TRBV7-9,NA,NA,TGTGCCAGCAGCTCTAAGGGGGATCTAGGGACTGAAGCTTTCTTT,CASSSKGDLGTEAFF
TRBJ1-3,TRBV7-9,NA,few,TGTGCCAGCACCCCCCCCGGTTTTGGAAACACCATATATTTT,CASTPPGFGNTIYF
TRBJ1-1,TRBV9,NA,few,TGTGCCAGCACCCAAGGAGGAGAAGCTTTCTTT,CASTQGGEAFF
TRBJ2-1,TRBV5-4,NA,once,TGTGCCAGCAGCGTAGTCAGGGGCGGGTCCTACAATGAGCAGTTCTTC,CASSVVRGGSYNEQFF
TRBJ1-1,TRBV6-5,NA,NA,TGTGCCAGCAGCGCCCCGGGGATCTACACTGAAGCTTTCTTT,CASSAPGIYTEAFF
TRBJ2-7,TRBV11-3,NA,few,TGTGCCAGCAGCAACTACCCTTACGAGCAGTACTTC,CASSNYPYEQYF
TRBJ1-3,TRBV5-6,NA,NA,TGTGCCAGCAGCTTGGTTGGGGGCCTCTCTGGAAACACCATATATTTT,CASSLVGGLSGNTIYF
TRBJ2-5,TRBV7-6,NA,once,TGTGCCAGCAGCTTAGTCCGCTCAGGGGCCTGGGAGACCCAGTACTTC,CASSLVRSGAWETQYF
TRBJ1-6,TRBV9,TRBD1,once,TGTGCCAGCAGCGTAGAAGCAAGACTAATCAGGGGGAATTCACCCCTCCACTTT,CASSVEARLIRGNSPLHF
TRBJ1-6,TRBV4-3,TRBD1,NA,TGCGCCAGCAGCCGGGACAGGGAATCCTATAATTCACCCCTCCACTTT,CASSRDRESYNSPLHF
TRBJ1-3,TRBV4-3,NA,NA,TGCGCCAGCAGCCAAACAGGGAGCTCTGGAAACACCATATATTTT,CASSQTGSSGNTIYF
TRBJ2-7,TRBV30,TRBD1,NA,TGTGCCTGGAGTATGGGACAGGGTTTTTGGGAGCAGTACTTC,CAWSMGQGFWEQYF
TRBJ2-7,TRBV6-1,NA,NA,TGTGCCAGCAGTGAACAAATCAGCTCCTACGAGCAGTACTTC,CASSEQISSYEQYF
TRBJ1-6,TRBV29-1,NA,NA,TGCAGCGATCAAACTGTGGGAGGGGTTGGGGATTCACCCCTCCACTTT,CSDQTVGGVGDSPLHF
TRBJ1-2,TRBV28,NA,NA,TGTGCCAGCAGTTTTTCGGTAAACTATGGCTACACCTTC,CASSFSVNYGYTF
TRBJ1-1,TRBV5-4,NA,NA,TGTGCCAGCAGCTTGGCGGGATTTTCTACTGAAGCTTTCTTT,CASSLAGFSTEAFF
TRBJ2-7,TRBV30,NA,NA,TGTGCCTGGAGTGTTTTTAGCGAGCAGTACTTC,CAWSVFSEQYF
TRBJ2-7,TRBV6-5,TRBD1,NA,TGTGCCAGCAGTTACGGACAGGGGGTCGGCGAGCAGTACTTC,CASSYGQGVGEQYF
TRBJ2-7,TRBV11-2,TRBD1,once,TGTGCCAGCAGCTTACTCCGGGACAGGGCCTCCTACGAGCAGTACTTC,CASSLLRDRASYEQYF
TRBJ2-3,TRBV7-8,TRBD1,NA,TGTGCCAGCACCACGACAGGGGTGTTCACAGATACGCAGTATTTT,CASTTTGVFTDTQYF
TRBJ1-4,TRBV19,NA,NA,TGTGCCAGTAGTATCCAACCCAGAATGAATGAAAAACTGTTTTTT,CASSIQPRMNEKLFF
TRBJ2-5,TRBV7-2,TRBD2,once,TGTGCCAGCAGACGTCAGCGGGGCCAAGAGACCCAGTACTTC,CASRRQRGQETQYF
TRBJ2-1,TRBV5-1,TRBD2,NA,TGCGCCAGCAGCTTGGAGGCGGGGGGGCTACAATTGTCGGGTGAGCAGTTCTTC,CASSLEAGGLQLSGEQFF
TRBJ2-5,TRBV4-3,NA,NA,TGCGCCAGCAGCCAAGATTTAACCTTAACTCCGGGAGAGACCCAGTACTTC,CASSQDLTLTPGETQYF
TRBJ2-1,TRBV7-2,NA,NA,TGTGCCAGCAGCCCCCGTAGCGGATGGTACAATGAGCAGTTCTTC,CASSPRSGWYNEQFF
TRBJ1-6,TRBV11-2,NA,NA,TGTGCCAGCAGGGGGAGCTCCTATAATTCACCCCTCCACTTT,CASRGSSYNSPLHF
TRBJ1-4,TRBV4-3,NA,NA,TGCGCCAGCAGCCAAGTCCCAGGGCAGCTATTCGCAACTAATGAAAAACTGTTTTTT,CASSQVPGQLFATNEKLFF
TRBJ2-1,TRBV5-1,NA,NA,TGCGCCAGCAGCCTACAGGGGGGGGTGGTCAATGAGCAGTTCTTC,CASSLQGGVVNEQFF
TRBJ1-2,TRBV5-1,NA,NA,TGCGCCAGCAGCTTGGACAGAAGCTATGGCTACACCTTC,CASSLDRSYGYTF
TRBJ2-7,TRBV28,TRBD1,NA,TGTGCCAGCAATGTTCGGATAGGACAGGGGAGGTACGAGCAGTACTTC,CASNVRIGQGRYEQYF
TRBJ1-1,TRBV7-8,NA,NA,TGTGCCAGCAGCACGAGACAGGCGTTTGTTGAAGCTTTCTTT,CASSTRQAFVEAFF
TRBJ1-2,TRBV9,TRBD1,once,TGTGCCAGCAGCCCACCAGGGGGGTGGTATGGCTACACCTTC,CASSPPGGWYGYTF
TRBJ2-2,TRBV5-6,NA,few,TGTGCCAGCACCATCGGGGGCGGGGAGCTGTTTTTT,CASTIGGGELFF
TRBJ2-7,TRBV7-9,TRBD1,NA,TGTGCCAGCAGCCCACGGGACAGGCTCTACGAGCAGTACTTC,CASSPRDRLYEQYF
TRBJ1-3,TRBV4-3,NA,NA,TGCGCCAGCAGCCAACATCTAAGCGGCGGAAACACCATATATTTT,CASSQHLSGGNTIYF
TRBJ2-1,TRBV5-1,TRBD2,NA,TGCGCCAGCAGCTCCGGGACTAGCGGGGGGGCCTATGAGCAGTTCTTC,CASSSGTSGGAYEQFF
TRBJ1-5,TRBV2,NA,NA,TGTGCCAGCAGTGAACGGCGGGGTCAGCCCCAGCATTTT,CASSERRGQPQHF
TRBJ2-3,TRBV30,TRBD1,NA,TGTGCCTGGTCGAGGGGACAGAGCACAGATACGCAGTATTTT,CAWSRGQSTDTQYF
TRBJ2-7,TRBV27,NA,NA,TGTGCCAGCGCCCAACAGGGCCCCTACGAGCAGTACTTC,CASAQQGPYEQYF
TRBJ1-4,TRBV5-1,TRBD1,NA,TGCGCCAGCAGCCCCAACCGTGGCCATCCGGGACAGGGACGTGGATGGGCGGAAAAACTGTTTTTT,CASSPNRGHPGQGRGWAEKLFF
TRBJ1-6,TRBV6-5,NA,few,TGTGCCAGCAACACCAGGGGAACCCATTCACCCCTCCACTTT,CASNTRGTHSPLHF
TRBJ2-3,TRBV5-1,NA,NA,TGCGCCAGCAGCCGGGGGCCTCAGGGGGTGGTAGATACGCAGTATTTT,CASSRGPQGVVDTQYF
TRBJ2-2,TRBV30,NA,NA,TGTGCCTGGAGTGTAATACGGGGGGCCCCCACCGGGGAGCTGTTTTTT,CAWSVIRGAPTGELFF
TRBJ2-1,TRBV10-3,NA,NA,TGTGCCATCAGTGAGGAGGAAGGATACAATGAGCAGTTCTTC,CAISEEEGYNEQFF
TRBJ2-7,TRBV6-5,TRBD1,NA,TGTGCCAGCGGGACAGCCGGGGCCTACGAGCAGTACTTC,CASGTAGAYEQYF
TRBJ1-6,TRBV5-1,TRBD1,once,TGCGCCAGCAGCAAAGAAGGGTCAGGGGGTCCCTACTCACCCCTCCACTTT,CASSKEGSGGPYSPLHF
TRBJ2-3,TRBV5-1,NA,once,TGCGCCAGCAGCCCAGGACTGCTGACAGATACGCAGTATTTT,CASSPGLLTDTQYF